This TCR beta chain came from a study of CD8+CD57+ T cells in acquired aplastic anemia (dated 2018 in TCRdb). Study-level background: Extracted DNA from sorted CD4+ and CD8+ cells averaged about 3.4 ug, ranging from about 0.17 to 27.4 ug. An average of about 10 million reads for CD4+ cells and 12 million or so reads for CD8+ cells was obtained from healthy donor samples. The study at large found these results: Although roughly 30 CD8+ CDR3 sequences were shared by patients and controls, these sequences appeared highly expressed in patients and within the immunodominant clones of patients. CD8+ Simpson's diversity did not differ significantly between patients and healthy controls (P=0.060).

The table lists this clonotype with many counts. The antigen it recognizes is unknown. Within one base of it there is no much larger clone, and no base qualities were kept. A distance of 20 bases separates the germline ends of V and J, which lose 10 bases and 10 bases respectively. Including cysteine and phenylalanine, the CDR3 has 14 amino acids. Just the 42-base CDR3 DNA is kept, in frame starting at base 1. CDR1 and CDR2 were assigned from the germline V gene (reference sequence) as MNHEY and SMNVEV. TCR repertoires of sorted CD4+ and CD8+ blood T cells from severe aplastic anemia patients and healthy subjects were deep-sequenced in the study. Ficoll-Paque density gradient centrifugation was used to isolate peripheral blood mononuclear cells. Before DNA extraction, CD4+ and CD8+ T cells were sorted with FACS or magnetic beads. Genomic DNA served as template for TCR beta VDJ combination and CDR3 sequence profiling. An Illumina HiSeq 2000 was used for TCR repertoire sequencing. The original methods were these. Repertoires were assessed using TRBV/TRBJ rearrangement plots, CDR3 size and DJ length profiles, and Simpson's diversity index. The most abundant DNA sequence in the deep sequencing data was taken as the immunodominant clone. CDR3 amino acid sequences were screened for sharing across subjects and compared with published repertoires and the VDJdb database. The raw public data were reprocessed by TCRdb itself: fastp quality trimming at Q25, MiXCR clonotype calling, in-frame beta chains only. Every CDR3 protein is listed once, alongside the most common genes and DNA of its rows. TCRdb assigned the V and J calls; the authors' analysis was not used. Across this sample there are approximately 160,000 distinct CDR3 sequences, with about 48% seen only once. 1.1% of the sample lies in the top ten.

The chain is assembled from TRBV27 and TRBJ1-6, with the identity of the D gene unclear. Sequencing input: sorted CD4+, CD8+, or CD8+CD57+ T cells (not recorded which) from PBMCs. The origin of this receptor is a human donor in good health. The DNA reads as follows: TGTGCCACCGCGAGGTGGCCTACTGACTCACCCCTCCACTTT. It specifies CATARWPTDSPLHF.